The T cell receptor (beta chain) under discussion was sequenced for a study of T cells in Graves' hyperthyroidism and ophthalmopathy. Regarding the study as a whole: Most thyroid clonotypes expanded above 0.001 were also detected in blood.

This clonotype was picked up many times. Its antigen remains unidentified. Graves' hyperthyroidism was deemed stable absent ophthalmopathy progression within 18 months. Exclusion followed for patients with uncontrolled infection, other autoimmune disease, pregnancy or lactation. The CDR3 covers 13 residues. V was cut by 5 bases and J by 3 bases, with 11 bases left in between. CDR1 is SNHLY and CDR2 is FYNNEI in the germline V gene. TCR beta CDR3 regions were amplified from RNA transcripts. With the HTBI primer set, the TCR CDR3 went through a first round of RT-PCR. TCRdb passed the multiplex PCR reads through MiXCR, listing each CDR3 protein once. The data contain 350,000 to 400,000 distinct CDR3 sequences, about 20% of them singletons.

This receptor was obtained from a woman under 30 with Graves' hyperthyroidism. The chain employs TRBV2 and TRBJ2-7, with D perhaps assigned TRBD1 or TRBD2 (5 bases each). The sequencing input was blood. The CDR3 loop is CASSTTGGYEQYF. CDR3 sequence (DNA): TGTGCCAGCAGTACTACAGGAGGCTACGAGCAGTACTTC. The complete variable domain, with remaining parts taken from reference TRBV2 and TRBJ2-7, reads EPEVTQTPSHQVTQMGQEVILRCVPISNHLYFYWYRQILGQKVEFLVSFYNNEISEKSEIFDDQFSVERPDGSNFTLKIRSTKLEDSAMYFCASSTTGGYEQYFGPGTRLTVT.